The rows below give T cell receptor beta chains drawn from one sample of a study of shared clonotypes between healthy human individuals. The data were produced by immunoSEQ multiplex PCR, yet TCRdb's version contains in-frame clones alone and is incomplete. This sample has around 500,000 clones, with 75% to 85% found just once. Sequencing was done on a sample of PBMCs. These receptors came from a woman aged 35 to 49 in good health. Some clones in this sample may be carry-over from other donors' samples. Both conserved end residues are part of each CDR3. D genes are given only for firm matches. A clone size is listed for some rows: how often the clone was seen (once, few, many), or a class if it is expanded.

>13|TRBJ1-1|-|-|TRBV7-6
TGTGCCAGCAGCTTAAGGCCGAACACTGAAGCTTTCTTT
CASSLRPNTEAFF
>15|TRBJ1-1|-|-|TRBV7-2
TGTGCCAGCAGCTTATTCGGGGGGGTTGGGACTGAAGCTTTCTTT
CASSLFGGVGTEAFF
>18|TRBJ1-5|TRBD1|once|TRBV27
TGTGCCAGCAGTGCCCTTGGACAGGGGGGGGATAGCAATCAGCCCCAGCATTTT
CASSALGQGGDSNQPQHF
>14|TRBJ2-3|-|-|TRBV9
TGTGCCAGCAGCCGGGGGGTAAGACAGGGTTCGCAGTATTTT
CASSRGVRQGSQYF
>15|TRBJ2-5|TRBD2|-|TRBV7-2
TGTGCCAGCAGAACTCCGGGACTAGCGGGAGAGACCCAGTACTTC
CASRTPGLAGETQYF
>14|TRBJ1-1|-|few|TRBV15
TGTGCCACCGGCCTTCCAGACATGAACACTGAAGCTTTCTTT
CATGLPDMNTEAFF
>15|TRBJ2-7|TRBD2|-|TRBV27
TGTGCCAGCAGTCCCGGAAGCGGGAGGGCCAGGGAGCAGTACTTC
CASSPGSGRAREQYF
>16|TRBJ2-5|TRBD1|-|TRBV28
TGTGCCAGCAGTGCCCCGGGACAGGGGCAATTTGAGACCCAGTACTTC
CASSAPGQGQFETQYF
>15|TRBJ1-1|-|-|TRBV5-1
TGCGCCAGCACATCCGGATTTCAGGGGAACACTGAAGCTTTCTTT
CASTSGFQGNTEAFF
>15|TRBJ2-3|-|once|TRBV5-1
TGCGCCAGCAGCTCCGACGGGGTTGAGGCAGATACGCAGTATTTT
CASSSDGVEADTQYF
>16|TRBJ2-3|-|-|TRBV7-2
TGTGCCAGCAGCTTAGGCGGCACCATCCGCACAGATACGCAGTATTTT
CASSLGGTIRTDTQYF
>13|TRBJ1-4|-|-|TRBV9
TGTGCCAGCAGCAGACAGACTAATGAAAAACTGTTTTTT
CASSRQTNEKLFF
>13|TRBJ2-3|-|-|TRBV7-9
TGTGCCAGCAGCTTCGGCAGCGCGGATACGCAGTATTTT
CASSFGSADTQYF
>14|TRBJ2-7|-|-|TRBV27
TGTGCCAGCAGTTTAAAGGACGGGACTTACGAGCAGTACTTC
CASSLKDGTYEQYF
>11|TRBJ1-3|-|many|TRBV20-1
TGCAGTGCTCCATCTGGAAACACCATATATTTT
CSAPSGNTIYF
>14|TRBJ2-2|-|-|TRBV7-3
TGTGCCAGCAGCAAAGACAGAAACACCGGGGAGCTGTTTTTT
CASSKDRNTGELFF
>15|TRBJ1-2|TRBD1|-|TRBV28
TGTGCCAGCAGTCCAAACAGGGGGCGAGGCTATGGCTACACCTTC
CASSPNRGRGYGYTF
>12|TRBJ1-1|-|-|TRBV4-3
TGCGCCAGCAGCCAGGGGAACACTGAAGCTTTCTTT
CASSQGNTEAFF
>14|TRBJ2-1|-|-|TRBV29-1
TGCAGCGTTGACTCTTGGACCTCCTACAATGAGCAGTTCTTC
CSVDSWTSYNEQFF
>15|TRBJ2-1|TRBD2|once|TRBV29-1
TGCAGCGTTATACCGGGACTAGCGGGATACAATGAGCAGTTCTTC
CSVIPGLAGYNEQFF
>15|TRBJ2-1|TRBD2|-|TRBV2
TGTGCCAGCGGGCCCGGTAGCGGGAGGGCCCTTGAGCAGTTCTTC
CASGPGSGRALEQFF
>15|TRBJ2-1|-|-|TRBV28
TGTGCCAGCAGTTTCAGGTTCGTCTCCTACAATGAGCAGTTCTTC
CASSFRFVSYNEQFF
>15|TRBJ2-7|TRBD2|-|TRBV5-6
TGTGCCAGCAGCAGAGGACTAGCGGGAGGCTGGGAGCAGTACTTC
CASSRGLAGGWEQYF